These T cell receptor beta chains were read from a single sample in a study of T cell repertoires in cytomegalovirus infection. TCRdb recomputed calls from the reads with MiXCR, one row per CDR3 protein. The sample shows about 400,000 distinct CDR3 sequences, 15% to 20% of them seen only once. Sequenced material: PBMCs. All receptors derive from a human donor in good health (CMV status not recorded). Some clones in this sample may be carry-over from other donors' samples. Both conserved end residues are part of each CDR3. Fields, in order: V gene, D gene, clone size, J gene, CDR3 DNA, CDR3 protein. D genes are given only for firm matches. Clone sizes are given selectively: once, few, many, or a class where the clone is expanded.

>TRBV2|TRBD2|.|TRBJ2-5
TGTGCCAGCAGCGGGACTATACAAGAGACCCAGTACTTC
CASSGTIQETQYF
>TRBV7-9|TRBD2|.|TRBJ2-7
TGTGCCAGCAGCTTAGGTGGCGGGAGTGGCGAGCACTACTTC
CASSLGGGSGEHYF
>TRBV7-9|.|once|TRBJ2-1
TGTGCCAGCAGCTTAGCTCGACTACCCCTATACAATGAGCAGTTCTTC
CASSLARLPLYNEQFF
>TRBV7-8|.|many|TRBJ2-7
TGTGCCAGCAGCGTCCGTGGGGGGGCGGGCGAGCAGTACTTC
CASSVRGGAGEQYF
>TRBV7-2|.|many|TRBJ2-3
TGTGCCAGCAGCACCCGCACAGATACGCAGTATTTT
CASSTRTDTQYF
>TRBV7-2|.|many|TRBJ2-1
TGTGCCAGCAGCTCCCACGGGGACCCTAAGCAGTTCTTC
CASSSHGDPKQFF
>TRBV5-6|TRBD1|.|TRBJ1-2
TGTGCCAGCAGCTTGAGGGCAGGGGGATCGTCTGGCTACACCTTC
CASSLRAGGSSGYTF
>TRBV7-2|.|.|TRBJ2-7
TGTGCCAGCAGCTTACTCTTTCGGTGGCGGGAACGGTCGTACGAGCAGTACTTC
CASSLLFRWRERSYEQYF
>TRBV18|.|many|TRBJ1-4
TGTGCCAGCTCACCGTTTGTGGGGGACCTAAATGAAAAACTGTTTTTT
CASSPFVGDLNEKLFF
>TRBV5-4|.|few|TRBJ2-1
TGTGCCAGCAGCTTGGTAGTTTCCAGCGGCGGAGATTTTGAGCAGTTCTTC
CASSLVVSSGGDFEQFF
>TRBV7-2|.|many|TRBJ2-1
TGTGCCAGCAGCTTAGCGAATGGCGCCTCCCTCCTATTCTTC
CASSLANGASLLFF